This T cell receptor beta chain was found in a study of cytomegalovirus exposure and HLA in healthy donors. The study's findings and limits: Rare TCR sequences predominated, though certain public TCRs were found in many donors.

As to this clone: Its antigen is not known.

From germline, CDR1 is SGDLS and CDR2 YYNGEE. Deletions cut 1 base from V and 7 bases from J, with 8 bases between. There are 12 residues in the CDR3. PCR used 60 Vbeta primers and 13 Jbeta primers. Assay: immunoSEQ multiplex PCR; the TCRdb copy retains only in-frame clones and omits some. The sample carries about 180,000 clones, roughly 82% recorded once. The receptor was isolated from a woman aged 45-65 years in good health and CMV-seronegative. Sequencing was carried out using PBMCs. The chain recombines TRBV9 with TRBJ1-1; a possible D gene is TRBD1 (5 bases). CDR3 residues: CASSVRQGEAFF. The DNA for the CDR3 is TGTGCCAGCAGCGTAAGGCAGGGTGAAGCTTTCTTT. Full variable domain (rest looked up from reference TRBV9 and TRBJ1-1): DSGVTQTPKHLITATGQRVTLRCSPRSGDLSVYWYQQSLDQGLQFLIQYYNGEERAKGNILERFSAQQFPDLHSELNLSSLELGDSALYFCASSVRQGEAFFGQGTRLTVV.